The clone carrying this T cell receptor beta chain was detected once. What it binds is unknown. The data originate from a study of OX40 agonist ivuxolimab in advanced cancers. Study in general: One hepatocellular carcinoma and a couple of cutaneous melanoma patients partially responded.

Data came from immunoSEQ multiplex PCR; TCRdb stores just in-frame clones and leaves some out. The table records fewer than 80,000 clones, approximately 89% of them present only once. This CDR3 spans 17 amino acids. V lost 5 bases and J lost 0, with 16 bases in between. Germline CDR1 reads SEHNR; CDR2 reads FQNEAQ (reference sequence). Study-wide findings and caveats: On average, CD8+ T cells had more expanded clones than CD4+. Some nonresponders likewise displayed low normalized T-cell clonal expansion. By week 6 at 0.1 to 3.0 mg/kg, blood CD4+ and CD8+ T cells had expanded clonally.

The sequencing here drew on CD4+ or CD8+ T cells sorted from blood, taken in a trial of the OX40 agonist ivuxolimab. The clonotype comes from an adult with an advanced solid tumor such as melanoma, head and neck, liver or kidney cancer. V usage is TRBV7-9 and J usage is TRBJ2-2; D not certain. CDR3 bases: TGTGCCAGCAGCCACCCGACAAGAGAGTCGAACACCGGGGAGCTGTTTTTT. Protein sequence: CASSHPTRESNTGELFF.